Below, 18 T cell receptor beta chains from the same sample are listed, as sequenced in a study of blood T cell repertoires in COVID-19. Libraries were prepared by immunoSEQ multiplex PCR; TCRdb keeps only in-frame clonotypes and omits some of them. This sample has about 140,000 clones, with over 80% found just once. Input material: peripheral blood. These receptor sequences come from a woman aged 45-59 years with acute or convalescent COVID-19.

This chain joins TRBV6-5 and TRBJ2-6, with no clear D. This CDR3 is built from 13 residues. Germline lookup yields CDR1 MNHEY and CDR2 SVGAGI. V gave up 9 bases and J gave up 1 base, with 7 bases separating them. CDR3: CASSTSGANVLTF. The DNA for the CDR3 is TGTGCCAGTTCTACTTCTGGGGCCAACGTCCTGACTTTC.

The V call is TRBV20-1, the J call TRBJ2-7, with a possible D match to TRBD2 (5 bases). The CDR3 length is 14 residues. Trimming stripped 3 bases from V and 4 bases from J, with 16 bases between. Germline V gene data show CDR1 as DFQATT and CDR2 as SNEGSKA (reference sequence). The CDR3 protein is CSASGFDYQYEQYF. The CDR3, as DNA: TGCAGTGCTAGTGGGTTCGACTACCAGTACGAGCAGTACTTC.

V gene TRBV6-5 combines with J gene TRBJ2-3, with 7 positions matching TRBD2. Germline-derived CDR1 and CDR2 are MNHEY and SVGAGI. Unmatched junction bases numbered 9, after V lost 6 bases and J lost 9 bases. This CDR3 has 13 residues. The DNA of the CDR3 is TGTGCCAGCAGGGCGGGGGACCAGGGAACGCAGTATTTT. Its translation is CASRAGDQGTQYF.

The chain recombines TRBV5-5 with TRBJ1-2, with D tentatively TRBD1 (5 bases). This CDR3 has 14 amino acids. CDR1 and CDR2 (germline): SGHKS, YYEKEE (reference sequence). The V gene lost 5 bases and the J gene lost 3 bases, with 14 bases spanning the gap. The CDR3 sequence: CASRTQGGDYGYTF. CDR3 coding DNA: TGTGCCAGCAGGACTCAGGGAGGCGACTATGGCTACACCTTC.

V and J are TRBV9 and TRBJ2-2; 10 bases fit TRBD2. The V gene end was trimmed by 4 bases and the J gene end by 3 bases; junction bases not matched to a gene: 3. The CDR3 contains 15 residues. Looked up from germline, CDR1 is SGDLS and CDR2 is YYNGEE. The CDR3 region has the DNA TGTGCCAGCAGCATTACTAGCGGGGACACCGGGGAGCTGTTTTTT. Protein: CASSITSGDTGELFF.

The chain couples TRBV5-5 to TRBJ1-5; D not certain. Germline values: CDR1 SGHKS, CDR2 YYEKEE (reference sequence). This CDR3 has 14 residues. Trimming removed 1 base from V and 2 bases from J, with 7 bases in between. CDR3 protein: CASSLMAGNQPQHF. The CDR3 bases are TGTGCCAGCAGCTTGATGGCAGGCAATCAGCCCCAGCATTTT.

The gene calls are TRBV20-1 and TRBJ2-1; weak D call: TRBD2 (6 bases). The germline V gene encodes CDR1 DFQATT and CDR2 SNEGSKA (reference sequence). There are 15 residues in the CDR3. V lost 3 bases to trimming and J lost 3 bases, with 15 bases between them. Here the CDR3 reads CSASPGLFNYNEQFF. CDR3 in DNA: TGCAGTGCTAGTCCGGGACTCTTCAACTACAATGAGCAGTTCTTC.

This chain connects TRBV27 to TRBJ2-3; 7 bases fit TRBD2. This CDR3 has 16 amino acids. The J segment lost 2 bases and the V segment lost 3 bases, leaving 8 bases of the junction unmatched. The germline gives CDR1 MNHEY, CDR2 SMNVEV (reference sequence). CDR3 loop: CASSFRAGTYTDTQYF. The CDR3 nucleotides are TGTGCCAGCAGTTTCCGAGCGGGGACTTACACAGATACGCAGTATTTT.

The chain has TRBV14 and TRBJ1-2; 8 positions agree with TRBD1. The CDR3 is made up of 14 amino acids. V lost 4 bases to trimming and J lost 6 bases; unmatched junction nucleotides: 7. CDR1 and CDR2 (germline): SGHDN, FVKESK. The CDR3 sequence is CASSLQGEINGYTF. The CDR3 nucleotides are TGTGCCAGCAGCCTACAGGGGGAGATAAATGGCTACACCTTC.

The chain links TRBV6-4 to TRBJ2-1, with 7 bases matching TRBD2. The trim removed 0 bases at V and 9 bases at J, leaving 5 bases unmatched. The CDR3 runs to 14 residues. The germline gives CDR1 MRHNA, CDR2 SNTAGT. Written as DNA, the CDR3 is TGTGCCAGCAGTGACTCGACGGGGGGAAGTGAGCAGTTCTTC. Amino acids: CASSDSTGGSEQFF.

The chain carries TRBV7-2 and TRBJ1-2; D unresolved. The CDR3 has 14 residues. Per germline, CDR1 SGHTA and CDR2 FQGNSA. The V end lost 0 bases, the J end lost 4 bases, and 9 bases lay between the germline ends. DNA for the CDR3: TGTGCCAGCAGCTTAGCTTTAACAGTCTATGGCTACACCTTC. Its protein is CASSLALTVYGYTF.

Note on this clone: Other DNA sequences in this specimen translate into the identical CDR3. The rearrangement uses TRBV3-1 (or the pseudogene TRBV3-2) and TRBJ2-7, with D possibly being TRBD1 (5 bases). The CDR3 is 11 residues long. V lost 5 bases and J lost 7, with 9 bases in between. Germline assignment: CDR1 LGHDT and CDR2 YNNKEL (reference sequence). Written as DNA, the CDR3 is TGTGCCAGCAGCAGGGGTCGGGAGCAGTACTTC. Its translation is CASSRGREQYF.

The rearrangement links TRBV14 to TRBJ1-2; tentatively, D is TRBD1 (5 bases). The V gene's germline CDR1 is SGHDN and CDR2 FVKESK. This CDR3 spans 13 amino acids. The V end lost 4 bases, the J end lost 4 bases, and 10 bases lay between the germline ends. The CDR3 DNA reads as TGTGCCAGCAGCCGACAGCCACGCTATGGCTACACCTTC. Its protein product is CASSRQPRYGYTF.

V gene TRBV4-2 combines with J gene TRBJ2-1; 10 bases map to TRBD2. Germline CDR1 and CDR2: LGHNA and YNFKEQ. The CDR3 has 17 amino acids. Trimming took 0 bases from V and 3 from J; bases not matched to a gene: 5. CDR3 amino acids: CASSQDGLAAYYNEQFF. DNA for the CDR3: TGTGCCAGCAGCCAAGACGGACTAGCGGCATACTACAATGAGCAGTTCTTC.

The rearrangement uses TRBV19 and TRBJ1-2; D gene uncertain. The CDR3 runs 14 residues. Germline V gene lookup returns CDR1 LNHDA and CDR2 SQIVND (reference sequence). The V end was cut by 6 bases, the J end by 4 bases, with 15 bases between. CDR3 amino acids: CASSRRIGGYGYTF. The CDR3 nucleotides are TGTGCCAGTAGCCGAAGGATCGGCGGCTATGGCTACACCTTC.

CDR3 coding DNA: TGCGCCAGCAGCTTGCCAGGGGGCGTTAGCACTGAAGCTTTCTTT. It is translated as CASSLPGGVSTEAFF. This chain uses TRBV5-1 with TRBJ1-1; 8 bases are a match to TRBD1. From germline, CDR1 is SGHRS and CDR2 YFSETQ. The V gene end was trimmed by 1 base and the J gene end by 4 bases; junction bases not matched to a gene: 6. The CDR3 contains 15 residues.

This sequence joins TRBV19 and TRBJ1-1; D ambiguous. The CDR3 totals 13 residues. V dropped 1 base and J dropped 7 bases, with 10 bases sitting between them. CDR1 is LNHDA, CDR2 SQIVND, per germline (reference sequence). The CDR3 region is CASSIVGGNEAFF. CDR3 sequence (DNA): TGTGCCAGTAGTATAGTTGGAGGGAATGAAGCTTTCTTT.

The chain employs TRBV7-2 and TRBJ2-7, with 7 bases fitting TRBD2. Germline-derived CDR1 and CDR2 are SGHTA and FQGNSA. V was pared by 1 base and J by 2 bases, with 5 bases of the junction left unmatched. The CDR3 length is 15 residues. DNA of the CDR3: TGTGCCAGCAGCTTAGGGGGAGGGCTTCCCTACGAGCAGTACTTC. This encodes CASSLGGGLPYEQYF.